The source of this TCR beta chain is a study of T cell repertoires in cytomegalovirus infection. At the level of the study: Matching HLA type and CMV infection were both indicated by public TCR beta signatures. Findings of the study overall: Ex vivo, HLA-C-restricted CMV-specific TCR beta clonotypes prevailed over the rest of the response. Carriers of CMV and the relevant HLA type were discriminated by public TCR beta frequency.

One entry per CDR3 protein, called by TCRdb with MiXCR from the reads. Here the sample spans about 200,000 distinct CDR3 sequences, more than 9% being singletons. This clonotype has ten or more counts. No antigen is known for it. Trimming removed 5 bases from V and 6 bases from J, with 16 bases in between. Germline CDR1 is SGHTA and CDR2 is FQGNSA. There are 14 residues in the CDR3. This chain uses TRBV7-2 with TRBJ2-5; D is perhaps TRBD1 (6 bases). The receptor comes from a human donor in good health (CMV status not recorded). Some clones in this sample may be carry-over from other donors' samples. Sequencing was carried out using PBMCs. Here the CDR3 reads CASSPNREGKTQYF. In DNA form, the CDR3 reads TGTGCCAGCAGCCCGAACAGGGAAGGGAAGACCCAGTACTTC. Combining the CDR3 with reference TRBV7-2 and TRBJ2-5 gives the whole variable domain GAGVSQSPSNKVTEKGKDVELRCDPISGHTALYWYRQSLGQGLEFLIYFQGNSAPDKSGLPSDRFSAERTGGSVSTLTIQRTQQEDSAVYLCASSPNREGKTQYFGPGTRLLVL.